The 8 T cell receptor beta chains below all came from one sample that was sequenced in a study of untreated major depressive disorder. The protocol was immunoSEQ multiplex PCR, while the TCRdb copy is restricted to in-frame clones and leaves out a portion. The table lists 15,000 to 20,000 clones, 85% of them singletons. The specimen was CD4+ T cells from PBMCs. All receptors derive from a woman in her 30s in good health.

Concerning this clone: A much larger clone is a single base away; this may be a read error. Different DNA sequences within this sample yield the same CDR3. The chain couples TRBV13 to TRBJ1-2; D call uncertain. Germline V gene data show CDR1 as PRHDT and CDR2 as FYEKMQ (reference sequence). The CDR3 runs 14 residues. The CDR3 here is CASTRGVTNYGYTF. The CDR3 region has the DNA TGTGCCAGCACGAGAGGAGTCACTAACTATGGCTACACCTTT.

The chain uses TRBV19 and TRBJ2-7; possible D gene TRBD2, 6 bases. CDR3 size: 14 residues. V was clipped by 5 bases and J by 4 bases, with 15 bases between them. Germline-derived CDR1 and CDR2 are LNHDA and SQIVND (reference sequence). CDR3 in amino acids: CASSAGTGPYEQYF. The CDR3 DNA sequence: TGTGCCAGTAGTGCCGGGACTGGACCTTACGAGCAGTACTTC.

The gene calls are TRBV19 and TRBJ2-1; TRBD2 agrees at 7 bases. CDR3 size: 14 residues. Trimming cost V 3 bases and J 4 bases; bases outside gene matches: 3. Germline CDR1 is LNHDA and CDR2 is SQIVND (reference sequence). The CDR3 protein is CASSILREYNEQFF. The CDR3 DNA reads as TGTGCCAGTAGTATCCTGCGGGAGTACAATGAGCAGTTCTTC. The full variable domain, rest sourced from reference TRBV19 and TRBJ2-1, is DGGITQSPKYLFRKEGQNVTLSCEQNLNHDAMYWYRQDPGQGLRLIYYSQIVNDFQKGDIAEGYSVSREKKESFPLTVTSAQKNPTAFYLCASSILREYNEQFFGPGTRLTVL.

The genes are TRBV6-6 and TRBJ2-7; D unresolved. In germline, CDR1 is MNHNY, CDR2 SVGAGI (reference sequence). CDR3 size: 13 residues. V was cut by 1 base and J by 3 bases, with 7 bases left in between. Written as DNA, the CDR3 is TGTGCCAGCAGTTACTACGTTGACTACGAGCAGTACTTC. It encodes CASSYYVDYEQYF.

The chain employs TRBV2 and TRBJ2-3; weak D call: TRBD1 (6 bases). The V gene's germline CDR1 is SNHLY and CDR2 FYNNEI. The V gene lost 3 bases and the J gene lost 4 bases, with 14 bases spanning the gap. The CDR3 is made up of 15 amino acids. CDR3 in amino acids: CASSESYRAADTQYF. CDR3 nucleotides: TGTGCCAGCAGTGAGTCCTACAGGGCGGCAGATACGCAGTATTTT.

The V call is TRBV4-1, the J call TRBJ1-5; D remains ambiguous. V was pared by 0 bases and J by 3 bases, with 9 bases between. The length of the CDR3 is 15 residues. Per the germline V gene, CDR1 is MGHRA and CDR2 is YSYEKL. The CDR3 region is CASSQEYKNNQPQHF. The CDR3 nucleotides are TGCGCCAGCAGCCAAGAGTATAAGAACAATCAGCCCCAGCATTTT.

The rearrangement links TRBV29-1 to TRBJ2-1; D is perhaps TRBD2 (5 bases). The ends were cut back, 6 bases at V and 0 bases at J, with 9 bases in the middle. The CDR3 totals 13 residues. In germline, CDR1 is SQVTM, CDR2 ANQGSEA. CDR3 sequence reads: CSVEGSSYNEQFF. CDR3 nucleotides: TGCAGCGTAGAGGGTAGCTCCTACAATGAGCAGTTCTTC.

V is TRBV6-6 and J is TRBJ1-2; 7 bases are shared with TRBD1. Losses at the gene ends were 5 bases for V and 6 bases for J; bases not matched to a gene: 6. Germline lookup yields CDR1 MNHNY and CDR2 SVGAGI (reference sequence). The CDR3 has 13 amino acids. CDR3 in amino acids: CASSQQGLDGYTF. For the CDR3, the DNA is TGTGCCAGCAGTCAACAGGGGTTAGATGGCTACACCTTC.